The next 30 T cell receptor beta chains were all read from a single sample in a study of shared clonotypes between healthy human individuals. Clones were sequenced by immunoSEQ multiplex PCR, and TCRdb holds only the in-frame ones, with some missing. The table has approximately 2.1 million clones, more than 80% seen once. The specimen was naive CD4+ T cells from PBMCs. Subset reported: CD45RA+ positively selected. These receptors were obtained from a man aged 18 to 30 in good health. Some clones in this sample may be carry-over from other donors' samples.

This sequence joins TRBV11-1 and TRBJ2-3, with 12 positions matching TRBD2. The CDR3 sequence is 16 residues long. V lost 3 bases to trimming and J lost 4 bases; unmatched junction nucleotides: 5. CDR1 and CDR2 (germline): SGHAT, FQDESV (reference sequence). The CDR3 loop reads CASSLLAGGPSDTQYF. CDR3 nucleotide sequence: TGTGCCAGCAGCTTGCTAGCGGGAGGGCCGTCAGATACGCAGTATTTT.

V and J are TRBV25-1 and TRBJ1-2; no clear D. This CDR3 comprises 13 residues. Germline V gives CDR1 MGHDK, CDR2 SYGVNS. V lost 3 bases, J lost 8 bases, and 13 bases lay in between. The CDR3: CASSDNQARGYTF. The CDR3 DNA reads as TGTGCCAGCAGTGACAACCAGGCCCGGGGCTACACCTTC.

This clone was recorded a few times. The chain links TRBV5-4 to TRBJ2-3; 10 bases are a match to TRBD2. Germline values: CDR1 SGHNT, CDR2 YYREEE (reference sequence). The CDR3 totals 16 residues. J was trimmed by 2 bases and V by 4 bases; bases with no gene match: 7. The DNA for the CDR3 is TGTGCCAGCAGCGACCGACTAGCGGGCACCACAGATACGCAGTATTTT. Translating it yields CASSDRLAGTTDTQYF.

The chain is built from TRBV6-5 and TRBJ2-7, with 12 bases that match TRBD1. V trimming: 3 bases; J trimming: 5 bases; junction bases outside the gene matches: 5. This CDR3 is 15 amino acids long. Germline V gene sequence: CDR1 MNHEY, CDR2 SVGAGI. The CDR3 here is CASSYAGQGADEQYF. CDR3 nucleotide sequence: TGTGCCAGCAGTTATGCGGGACAGGGGGCTGACGAGCAGTACTTC.

J is TRBJ2-1 and V is TRBV7-3, with 12 positions matching TRBD2. After removal of 3 bases from V and 5 bases from J, the junction contained 2 bases not matched to a gene. This CDR3 comprises 15 residues. Germline loops: CDR1 SGHTA, CDR2 FQGTGA. CDR3 sequence (DNA): TGTGCCAGCAGCTTTCTAGCGGGAGGGAACAATGAGCAGTTCTTC. It yields the protein CASSFLAGGNNEQFF.

The rearrangement joins TRBV6-1 to TRBJ2-7, with 10 bases aligning to TRBD1. The CDR3 is 15 residues long. CDR1 is MNHNS, CDR2 SASEGT, per germline. The V and J ends lost 5 bases and 3 bases, in that order; junction bases with no gene match: 7. Written as DNA, the CDR3 is TGTGCCAGCAGTTCCGGGACAGGGGCCCGCTACGAGCAGTACTTC. It yields the protein CASSSGTGARYEQYF.

The chain joins TRBV19 to TRBJ1-1, with a weak D call TRBD1 (6 bases). The CDR3 loop spans 14 amino acids. With 7 bases removed from V and 11 bases from J, the gap between germline ends came to 23 bases. Per germline, CDR1 LNHDA and CDR2 SQIVND (reference sequence). The CDR3 region has the DNA TGTGCCAGTACCGACCGCAAGGCACAGGGCACCGCTTTCTTT. It translates to CASTDRKAQGTAFF.

The chain employs TRBV7-9 and TRBJ2-7; D is ambiguous. The CDR3 covers 16 residues. Germline CDR1 reads SEHNR; CDR2 reads FQNEAQ (reference sequence). V shed 1 base and J shed 2 bases, with 15 bases lying between them. CDR3 sequence reads: CASSLVRLAGAYEQYF. The CDR3 DNA reads as TGTGCCAGCAGCTTAGTGCGGTTGGCAGGAGCCTACGAGCAGTACTTC.

This clone was recorded once. This chain's CDR3 is CASSARLAATGELFF. As DNA, the CDR3 is TGTGCCAGCAGCGCGCGACTAGCGGCCACCGGGGAGCTGTTTTTT. The V gene is TRBV11-2, the J gene TRBJ2-2; 9 nucleotides match TRBD2. V lost 5 bases and J lost 4; bases outside the gene matches: 5. CDR3 size: 15 residues. Looked up from germline, CDR1 is SGHAT and CDR2 is FQNNGV. Based on the CDR3 plus reference TRBV11-2 and TRBJ2-2, the full variable domain is EAGVAQSPRYKIIEKRQSVAFWCNPISGHATLYWYQQILGQGPKLLIQFQNNGVVDDSQLPKDRFSAERLKGVDSTLKIQPAKLEDSAVYLCASSARLAATGELFFGEGSRLTVL.

The rearrangement links TRBV13 to TRBJ2-2; the match to TRBD2 covers 14 bases. The J segment lost 6 bases and the V segment lost 7 bases, leaving 4 bases of the junction unmatched. The CDR3 totals 15 residues. CDR1 is PRHDT, CDR2 FYEKMQ, per germline (reference sequence). Written as DNA, the CDR3 is TGTGCCAGCAAGCGACTAGCGGGAGGGTCCGGGGAGCTGTTTTTT. Its translation: CASKRLAGGSGELFF.

The rearrangement joins TRBV10-3 to TRBJ2-7; 10 bases fit TRBD1. V lost 4 bases to trimming and J lost 5 bases; unmatched junction nucleotides: 23. Germline loops: CDR1 ENHRY, CDR2 SYGVKD. The CDR3 length is 20 residues. CDR3 sequence (DNA): TGTGCCATCAGTGTTTTGACAGGGGGCCGCGATTTCAGGGCTCACAACGAGCAGTACTTC. Residues: CAISVLTGGRDFRAHNEQYF.

This clone appeared once. J is TRBJ2-2 and V is TRBV7-2, with D uncertain. The germline gives CDR1 SGHTA, CDR2 FQGNSA. V lost 3 bases and J 1 base, leaving 9 bases between the germline ends. There are 15 residues in the CDR3. CDR3 in DNA: TGTGCCAGCAGCTTCCAAGCCGGGAACACCGGGGAGCTGTTTTTT. Amino acids: CASSFQAGNTGELFF.

The chain carries TRBV18 and TRBJ1-5, with 9 bases fitting TRBD1. The CDR3 covers 15 residues. Germline V gives CDR1 KGHSH, CDR2 LQKENI. Trimming cost V 3 bases and J 7 bases; bases outside gene matches: 7. CDR3 protein: CASSPGTGIWQPQHF. The CDR3 bases are TGTGCCAGCTCACCCGGGACAGGGATATGGCAGCCCCAGCATTTT.

Notes on this clone: In the same sample, other DNA sequences code for this CDR3. CDR3: CASSVGTGGNQPQHF. In DNA form, the CDR3 reads TGTGCCAGCAGCGTAGGTACAGGGGGCAATCAGCCCCAGCATTTT. The genes are TRBV9 and TRBJ1-5, with 7 bases lining up with TRBD1. The junction had 2 bases not matched to a gene; V was cut back by 0 bases and J by 2 bases. Germline lookup yields CDR1 SGDLS and CDR2 YYNGEE. The CDR3 is 15 residues long. The full variable domain, completed using reference TRBV9 and TRBJ1-5, is DSGVTQTPKHLITATGQRVTLRCSPRSGDLSVYWYQQSLDQGLQFLIQYYNGEERAKGNILERFSAQQFPDLHSELNLSSLELGDSALYFCASSVGTGGNQPQHFGDGTRLSIL.

The chain combines TRBV9 with TRBJ2-1; 8 nucleotides match TRBD2. Germline V CDR1 and CDR2: SGDLS, YYNGEE. The length of the CDR3 is 16 residues. With V trimmed by 2 bases and J by 7 bases, 11 bases remained unmatched. The CDR3 sequence is CASSVLGSAGGNEQFF. DNA of the CDR3: TGTGCCAGCAGCGTTTTAGGCTCGGCGGGAGGAAATGAGCAGTTCTTC.

The chain employs TRBV6-6 and TRBJ2-2; D possibly corresponds to TRBD1 (6 bases). Per the germline V gene, CDR1 is MNHNY and CDR2 is SVGAGI (reference sequence). Trimming shortened V by 8 bases and J by 6 bases, and 10 bases separated the two germline ends. The CDR3 runs 12 residues. CDR3 DNA: TGTGCCAGCTCCCGGACAGCCGGGGAGCTGTTTTTT. Its translation: CASSRTAGELFF.

V is TRBV5-1 and J is TRBJ1-6, with D possibly matching TRBD1 (5 bases). The V gene lost 3 bases and the J gene lost 8 bases, with 15 bases spanning the gap. CDR1 SGHRS and CDR2 YFSETQ come from the germline V gene. This CDR3 region has 15 residues. This chain's CDR3 is CASSSASGGYSPLHF. Here the CDR3 DNA reads TGCGCCAGCAGCTCAGCCTCCGGGGGTTATTCACCCCTCCACTTT.

The chain joins TRBV19 to TRBJ2-3, with TRBD1 identical over 8 bases. This CDR3 is built from 13 residues. CDR1 and CDR2 from the germline V gene are LNHDA and SQIVND (reference sequence). Unmatched junction bases numbered 2, after V lost 5 bases and J lost 4 bases. In DNA form, the CDR3 reads TGTGCCAGTAGTGTGGACAGGGCAGATACGCAGTATTTT. This encodes CASSVDRADTQYF.

This clone was counted once. The rearrangement links TRBV4-3 to TRBJ1-6; D gene uncertain. The ends were cut back, 1 base at V and 7 bases at J, with 8 bases in the middle. This CDR3 has 14 amino acids. Germline loops: CDR1 LGHNA, CDR2 YSLEER. CDR3 DNA sequence: TGCGCCAGCAGCCAAGGATTTGAAAATTCACCCCTCCACTTT. Amino acids: CASSQGFENSPLHF.

Concerning this clone itself: This sample also contains other DNA sequences that code for the same CDR3. The CDR3 spells CAWSRQGYEQYF. In DNA, the CDR3 is TGTGCCTGGAGCCGACAGGGCTACGAGCAGTACTTC. The V call is TRBV30, the J call TRBJ2-7; 7 bases fit TRBD1. The CDR3 consists of 12 residues. CDR1 is GTSNPN, CDR2 SVGIG, per germline (reference sequence). The V gene end was trimmed by 3 bases and the J gene end by 3 bases; junction bases not matched to a gene: 2.

With respect to this clone: The sample carries other DNA sequences with the same CDR3. J is TRBJ1-5 and V is TRBV18; no clear D gene. This CDR3 is 13 amino acids long. Trimming took off 4 bases at V and 4 bases at J, with 8 bases between the two ends. Germline V lookup: CDR1 KGHSH, CDR2 LQKENI. This CDR3 is CASSLDLNQPQHF. The CDR3, as DNA: TGTGCCAGCTCACTCGATCTGAATCAGCCCCAGCATTTT.

The CDR3 nucleotides read TGCAGCGCTGCATCGACAGTTCGTACCTACGAGCAGTACTTC. Amino acid sequence: CSAASTVRTYEQYF. J is TRBJ2-7 and V is TRBV29-1; the D gene is possibly TRBD1 (5 bases). CDR3 size: 14 residues. The germline V gene has CDR1 SQVTM and CDR2 ANQGSEA. Trimming pared 7 bases from V and 2 bases from J, leaving 18 bases between.

The genes are TRBV7-8 and TRBJ2-7; TRBD1 matches 9 bases. Germline lookup yields CDR1 SGHVS and CDR2 FQNEAQ. The CDR3 has 14 amino acids. V shed 6 bases and J 7 bases; nucleotides not matched to a gene: 10. The CDR3 loop is CASRQRDRVEEQYF. The CDR3, as DNA: TGTGCCAGCAGACAACGGGACAGGGTAGAAGAGCAGTACTTC.

The chain carries TRBV4-1 and TRBJ2-4; 8 bases agree with TRBD1. Germline CDR1 and CDR2: MGHRA and YSYEKL. The CDR3 sequence is 15 residues long. With 0 bases clipped from V and 6 bases from J, the junction kept 4 bases outside the gene matches. The CDR3 region is CASSQEGTGVNIQYF. Here the CDR3 DNA reads TGCGCCAGCAGCCAAGAGGGGACAGGTGTAAACATTCAGTACTTC.

The rearrangement joins TRBV7-8 to TRBJ1-1; tentative D call: TRBD1 (6 bases). The CDR3 is 15 residues long. Trimming shortened V by 5 bases and J by 0 bases, and 13 bases separated the two germline ends. CDR1 is SGHVS and CDR2 is FQNEAQ in the germline V gene. The CDR3 spells CASSPGGQLNTEAFF. CDR3 nucleotide sequence: TGTGCCAGCAGCCCGGGCGGACAGTTGAACACTGAAGCTTTCTTT.

The chain recombines TRBV19 with TRBJ2-7, with a weak D call TRBD1 (6 bases). CDR3 length: 14 residues. The germline V gene has CDR1 LNHDA and CDR2 SQIVND (reference sequence). Trimming cost V 3 bases and J 2 bases, with 11 bases left between them. CDR3 in DNA: TGTGCCAGTAGTATTGGGGGACAACCCTACGAGCAGTACTTC. This encodes CASSIGGQPYEQYF.

CDR3 DNA sequence: TGCAGCGTTGAAGGTCATACAGGGTTGACAGATACGCAGTATTTT. Residues: CSVEGHTGLTDTQYF. This rearrangement joins TRBV29-1 to TRBJ2-3, with D tentatively TRBD1 (6 bases). V was shortened by 1 base and J by 3 bases, with 14 bases between the two germline ends. CDR1 and CDR2 (germline): SQVTM, ANQGSEA. This CDR3 region has 15 residues.

The rearrangement uses TRBV7-2 and TRBJ1-2; D remains ambiguous. Looked up from germline, CDR1 is SGHTA and CDR2 is FQGNSA. This CDR3 comprises 15 residues. V gave up 1 base and J gave up 8 bases, with 17 bases separating them. Written as DNA, the CDR3 is TGTGCCAGCAGCTTAGTGTTTCGGGTAGCGCGGGGCTACACCTTC. Its translation: CASSLVFRVARGYTF.

V and J are TRBV5-1 and TRBJ1-1; D is uncertain. The CDR3 has 14 amino acids. The V gene lost 4 bases and the J gene lost 6 bases, with 16 bases spanning the gap. Germline V CDR1 and CDR2: SGHRS, YFSETQ. The CDR3 DNA reads as TGCGCCAGCAGCCACCTGGGGTCCGAGGCTGAAGCTTTCTTT. Protein sequence: CASSHLGSEAEAFF. Variable domain in full (rest from reference TRBV5-1 and TRBJ1-1): KAGVTQTPRYLIKTRGQQVTLSCSPISGHRSVSWYQQTPGQGLQFLFEYFSETQRNKGNFPGRFSGRQFSNSRSEMNVSTLELGDSALYLCASSHLGSEAEAFFGQGTRLTVV.

The rearrangement joins TRBV21-1 to TRBJ1-1. TRBV21-1 is marked as a pseudogene. CDR3 size: 16 residues. CDR3 sequence reads: CASSKVGGNGDTEAFF. The CDR3 bases are TGTGCCAGCAGCAAAGTCGGGGGTAACGGGGACACTGAAGCTTTCTTT.